A selection of T cell receptor beta chains follows, all from one sample in a study of T cell responses to AZD1222 COVID-19 vaccine. TCRdb's table, derived via immunoSEQ multiplex PCR, lists solely in-frame clones and lacks some. The sample lists 95,000 to 110,000 clones, around 90% occurring once. The sequences come from peripheral blood, collected on day 0 of AZD1222 vaccination. All receptors come from an adult in good health. Each CDR3 is given with its conserved first and last residue. A D gene is named only where the DNA matches it firmly. Size is omitted from some rows. Given values are once, few, many or a class for expanded clones.

d_gene: NA; j_gene: TRBJ1-1; v_gene: TRBV5-1; abundance: once; CDR3nt: TGCGCCAGCAGCTTGGGGGGGAACACTGAAGCTTTCTTT; CDR3aa: CASSLGGNTEAFF
d_gene: NA; j_gene: TRBJ2-7; v_gene: TRBV9; abundance: NA; CDR3nt: TGTGCCAGCAGCGCGTCGGCCCTTCCCCCTTCCCACGAGCAGTACTTC; CDR3aa: CASSASALPPSHEQYF
d_gene: NA; j_gene: TRBJ1-5; v_gene: TRBV27; abundance: few; CDR3nt: TGTGCCAGCAGTTTAGGAAATCAGCCCCAGCATTTT; CDR3aa: CASSLGNQPQHF
d_gene: TRBD2; j_gene: TRBJ2-7; v_gene: TRBV7-9; abundance: few; CDR3nt: TGTGCCAGCAGCTTAGTTCTAGCGGGAGCCGAGCAGTACTTC; CDR3aa: CASSLVLAGAEQYF
d_gene: TRBD2; j_gene: TRBJ2-2; v_gene: TRBV10-3; abundance: NA; CDR3nt: TGTGCCATCAGTGAGTCTAGCGGGGAAGGGGAGCTGTTTTTT; CDR3aa: CAISESSGEGELFF
d_gene: NA; j_gene: TRBJ2-7; v_gene: TRBV13; abundance: once; CDR3nt: TGTGCCAGCAGCTTTTCAATGTACGAGCAGTACTTC; CDR3aa: CASSFSMYEQYF
d_gene: NA; j_gene: TRBJ2-5; v_gene: TRBV5-1; abundance: NA; CDR3nt: TGCGCCAGCAGCTTTGTGGGGGCCGGAGAGACCCAGTACTTC; CDR3aa: CASSFVGAGETQYF
d_gene: TRBD1; j_gene: TRBJ2-7; v_gene: TRBV12-3/TRBV12-4; abundance: NA; CDR3nt: TGTGCCAGCAGGGGACAGGGATACCACGAGCAGTACTTC; CDR3aa: CASRGQGYHEQYF
d_gene: NA; j_gene: TRBJ1-2; v_gene: TRBV6-2/TRBV6-3; abundance: NA; CDR3nt: TGTGCCAGCAGTATCCTTAGAGGGAAGGGCTACACCTTC; CDR3aa: CASSILRGKGYTF
d_gene: NA; j_gene: TRBJ1-2; v_gene: TRBV7-8; abundance: NA; CDR3nt: TGTGCCAGCAGCTTAGGGCAGGTCTATGGCTACACCTTC; CDR3aa: CASSLGQVYGYTF
d_gene: TRBD1; j_gene: TRBJ2-1; v_gene: TRBV6-4; abundance: NA; CDR3nt: TGTGCCAGCAGTGCCTCGGACAGGGCCTCCTACAATGAGCAGTTCTTC; CDR3aa: CASSASDRASYNEQFF
d_gene: TRBD2; j_gene: TRBJ2-1; v_gene: TRBV27; abundance: NA; CDR3nt: TGTGCCAGCAGTACTTTGCTAGCGGGAGTTTTAAATGAGCAGTTCTTC; CDR3aa: CASSTLLAGVLNEQFF
d_gene: TRBD1; j_gene: TRBJ1-5; v_gene: TRBV7-2; abundance: NA; CDR3nt: TGTGCCAGCAGCTTAACAGGGGGCAATCAGCCCCAGCATTTT; CDR3aa: CASSLTGGNQPQHF
d_gene: NA; j_gene: TRBJ1-2; v_gene: TRBV7-9; abundance: NA; CDR3nt: TGTGCCAGCGGGGGCGGCTATGGCTACACCTTC; CDR3aa: CASGGGYGYTF
d_gene: NA; j_gene: TRBJ2-7; v_gene: TRBV23-1; abundance: NA; CDR3nt: TGCGCCAGCGAAGGGCGGGACCTAAATACGCCCTACGAGCAGTACTTC; CDR3aa: CASEGRDLNTPYEQYF
d_gene: TRBD1; j_gene: TRBJ1-5; v_gene: TRBV4-1; abundance: once; CDR3nt: TGCGCCAGCAGCCACCCGGGACAGGGCCTTGGTCAGCCCCAGCATTTT; CDR3aa: CASSHPGQGLGQPQHF
d_gene: NA; j_gene: TRBJ1-5; v_gene: TRBV18; abundance: once; CDR3nt: TGTGCCAGCTCACCGGGGGAAAATCAGCCCCAGCATTTT; CDR3aa: CASSPGENQPQHF
d_gene: NA; j_gene: TRBJ2-1; v_gene: TRBV5-1; abundance: NA; CDR3nt: TGCGCCAGCAGCGGTGCCTACAATGAGCAGTTCTTC; CDR3aa: CASSGAYNEQFF
d_gene: NA; j_gene: TRBJ2-5; v_gene: TRBV9; abundance: NA; CDR3nt: TGTGCCAGCAGCGTAGGGCAGGGAAGGGAGACCCAGTACTTC; CDR3aa: CASSVGQGRETQYF
d_gene: TRBD1; j_gene: TRBJ1-1; v_gene: TRBV7-8; abundance: NA; CDR3nt: TGTGCCAGCAGCCGAGACAGGGGGCGTGAAAATGAAGCTTTCTTT; CDR3aa: CASSRDRGRENEAFF
d_gene: NA; j_gene: TRBJ1-2; v_gene: TRBV6-6; abundance: NA; CDR3nt: TGTGCCAGCAGTTACTCGGGGGGCCAGCATGGCTACACCTTC; CDR3aa: CASSYSGGQHGYTF
d_gene: TRBD1; j_gene: TRBJ2-2; v_gene: TRBV30; abundance: NA; CDR3nt: TGTGCCTGGAGTGTACTGGGACAGAGCACCGGGGAGCTGTTTTTT; CDR3aa: CAWSVLGQSTGELFF
d_gene: TRBD2; j_gene: TRBJ2-5; v_gene: TRBV4-3; abundance: once; CDR3nt: TGCGCCAGCAGCCAAGGAGGGACTAGCGATCAAGAGACCCAGTACTTC; CDR3aa: CASSQGGTSDQETQYF
d_gene: TRBD2; j_gene: TRBJ2-7; v_gene: TRBV14; abundance: NA; CDR3nt: TGTGCCAGCAGCCCAGCAGGATCTAGCGGGAGCTACGAGCAGTACTTC; CDR3aa: CASSPAGSSGSYEQYF
d_gene: TRBD2; j_gene: TRBJ2-5; v_gene: TRBV5-8; abundance: NA; CDR3nt: TGTGCCAGCAGCTTTCCGCTAGCGGGGGCTGAGACCCAGTACTTC; CDR3aa: CASSFPLAGAETQYF
d_gene: NA; j_gene: TRBJ1-1; v_gene: TRBV7-9; abundance: NA; CDR3nt: TGTGCCAGCCGGGGGCCGGGACCCAATGAAGCTTTCTTT; CDR3aa: CASRGPGPNEAFF
d_gene: NA; j_gene: TRBJ1-3; v_gene: TRBV6-5; abundance: NA; CDR3nt: TGTGCCAGCAGCCCATCTGGAAACACCATATATTTT; CDR3aa: CASSPSGNTIYF
d_gene: NA; j_gene: TRBJ2-1; v_gene: TRBV7-2; abundance: NA; CDR3nt: TGTGCCAGCAGCTTAGCGCCGCACAATGAGCAGTTCTTC; CDR3aa: CASSLAPHNEQFF
d_gene: TRBD1; j_gene: TRBJ2-1; v_gene: TRBV5-4; abundance: NA; CDR3nt: TGTGCCAGCAGCTTAGACAGGGTCCTCAATGAGCAGTTCTTC; CDR3aa: CASSLDRVLNEQFF
d_gene: NA; j_gene: TRBJ2-7; v_gene: TRBV27; abundance: NA; CDR3nt: TGTGCCAGCAGTTTAGGGGACAAGACCTACGAGCAGTACTTC; CDR3aa: CASSLGDKTYEQYF
d_gene: NA; j_gene: TRBJ1-6; v_gene: TRBV5-1; abundance: NA; CDR3nt: TGCGCCAGCAGCGCCCAACTAGACGTGAATTCACCCCTCCACTTT; CDR3aa: CASSAQLDVNSPLHF
d_gene: TRBD1; j_gene: TRBJ1-6; v_gene: TRBV7-8; abundance: NA; CDR3nt: TGTGCCAGCAGCTTAGTGGGGGGACAGAACTCCTATAATTCACCCCTCCACTTT; CDR3aa: CASSLVGGQNSYNSPLHF
d_gene: NA; j_gene: TRBJ2-7; v_gene: TRBV14; abundance: NA; CDR3nt: TGTGCCAGCAGCCACACAGGTTCCTACGAGCAGTACTTC; CDR3aa: CASSHTGSYEQYF
d_gene: TRBD1; j_gene: TRBJ1-5; v_gene: TRBV6-2/TRBV6-3; abundance: NA; CDR3nt: TGTGCCAGCAGTTACCCTCCGGACAGGGGGAATCAGCCCCAGCATTTT; CDR3aa: CASSYPPDRGNQPQHF
d_gene: NA; j_gene: TRBJ2-2; v_gene: TRBV7-3; abundance: NA; CDR3nt: TGTGCCAGCAGCCCCCTTGCGGCGAGCGGGGAGCTGTTTTTT; CDR3aa: CASSPLAASGELFF
d_gene: NA; j_gene: TRBJ2-1; v_gene: TRBV19; abundance: NA; CDR3nt: TGTGCCAGTAGTATGGGAAGTTACAATGAGCAGTTCTTC; CDR3aa: CASSMGSYNEQFF
d_gene: TRBD1; j_gene: TRBJ2-7; v_gene: TRBV28; abundance: NA; CDR3nt: TGTGCCAGCAGACGAGGGACAGGGGTCTACGAGCAGTACTTC; CDR3aa: CASRRGTGVYEQYF
d_gene: TRBD2; j_gene: TRBJ2-1; v_gene: TRBV3-1/TRBV3-2; abundance: NA; CDR3nt: TGTGCCAGCAGCCAAGATTCTCGACTAGCGGCCTACAATGAGCAGTTCTTC; CDR3aa: CASSQDSRLAAYNEQFF
d_gene: TRBD1; j_gene: TRBJ1-5; v_gene: TRBV12-3/TRBV12-4; abundance: few; CDR3nt: TGTGCCAGCAGGCCGACAGGGAATCAGCCCCAGCATTTT; CDR3aa: CASRPTGNQPQHF
d_gene: NA; j_gene: TRBJ1-2; v_gene: TRBV6-5; abundance: NA; CDR3nt: TGTGCCAGCAGTAGATGGCGGGCAGTCGATGGCTACACCTTC; CDR3aa: CASSRWRAVDGYTF
d_gene: NA; j_gene: TRBJ1-6; v_gene: TRBV30; abundance: NA; CDR3nt: TGTGCCTGGAGGGGACAATATAATTCACCCCTCCACTTT; CDR3aa: CAWRGQYNSPLHF